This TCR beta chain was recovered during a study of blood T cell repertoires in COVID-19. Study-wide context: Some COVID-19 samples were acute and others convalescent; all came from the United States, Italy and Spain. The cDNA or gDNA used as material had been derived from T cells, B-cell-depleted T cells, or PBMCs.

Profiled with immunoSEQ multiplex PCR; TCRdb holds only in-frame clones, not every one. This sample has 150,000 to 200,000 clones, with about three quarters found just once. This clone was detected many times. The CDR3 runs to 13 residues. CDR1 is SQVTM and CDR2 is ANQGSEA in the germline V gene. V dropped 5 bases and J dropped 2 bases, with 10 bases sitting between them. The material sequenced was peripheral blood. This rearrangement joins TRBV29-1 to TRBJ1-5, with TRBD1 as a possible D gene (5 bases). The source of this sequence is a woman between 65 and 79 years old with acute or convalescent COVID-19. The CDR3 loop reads CSVQGMGNQPQHF. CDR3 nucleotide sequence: TGCAGCGTTCAGGGAATGGGCAATCAGCCCCAGCATTTT.